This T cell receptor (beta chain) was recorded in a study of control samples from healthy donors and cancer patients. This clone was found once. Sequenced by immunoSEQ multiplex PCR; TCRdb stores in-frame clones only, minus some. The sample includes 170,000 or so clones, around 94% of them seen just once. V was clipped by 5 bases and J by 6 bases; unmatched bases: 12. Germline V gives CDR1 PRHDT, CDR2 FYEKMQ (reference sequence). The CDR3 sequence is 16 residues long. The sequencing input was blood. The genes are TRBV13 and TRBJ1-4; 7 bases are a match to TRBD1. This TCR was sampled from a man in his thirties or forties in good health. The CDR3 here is CASSPHPDRVDEKLFF. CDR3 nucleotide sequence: TGTGCCAGCAGCCCCCACCCCGACAGGGTTGATGAAAAACTGTTTTTT.